These 23 T cell receptor beta chains were sequenced from one sample in a study of cytomegalovirus exposure and HLA in healthy donors. Researchers ran the PCR with 60 Vbeta and 13 Jbeta primers. The table came from immunoSEQ multiplex PCR; TCRdb's copy has only in-frame clones and leaves some out. The sample includes 150,000 or so clones, roughly four fifths of them seen just once. The sample comprised PBMCs. The receptors here all came from a man aged 40-49 years in good health and CMV-seronegative.

The chain links TRBV7-8 to TRBJ2-6; D is possibly TRBD1 (6 bases). Deletions cut 5 bases from V and 1 base from J, with 15 bases between. Germline V CDR1 and CDR2: SGHVS, FQNEAQ. The CDR3 has 17 residues. CDR3 sequence reads: CASSPRGTGSGANVLTF. In nucleotides, the CDR3 is TGTGCCAGCAGCCCAAGGGGAACAGGGTCTGGGGCCAACGTCCTGACTTTC.

To note about this clone: At the DNA level, this CDR3 is encoded by other sequences in the same sample as well. The rearrangement uses TRBV11-2 and TRBJ1-6, with D hard to call. Trimming stripped 1 base from V and 0 bases from J, with 4 bases between. There are 15 residues in the CDR3. Germline values: CDR1 SGHAT, CDR2 FQNNGV. The CDR3: CASSLASSYNSPLHF. In nucleotides, the CDR3 is TGTGCCAGCAGCTTAGCGAGCTCCTATAATTCACCCCTCCACTTT.

The chain links TRBV30 to TRBJ1-5; D not certain. The CDR3 consists of 13 residues. V was shortened by 0 bases and J by 9 bases, with 12 bases between the two germline ends. Germline loops: CDR1 GTSNPN, CDR2 SVGIG (reference sequence). The CDR3 sequence is CAWSVQRETPQHF. The CDR3 DNA follows: TGTGCCTGGAGTGTACAACGGGAGACGCCCCAGCATTTT.

Only a few counts were recorded for this clone. The chain is built from TRBV11-2 and TRBJ2-2; the match to TRBD2 covers 13 bases. V lost 6 bases and J lost 6; bases outside the gene matches: 4. CDR1 and CDR2 from the germline V gene are SGHAT and FQNNGV. The CDR3 sequence is 15 residues long. CDR3 loop: CASRRTSGRAGELFF. In DNA form, the CDR3 reads TGTGCCAGCAGACGGACTAGCGGGAGAGCCGGGGAGCTGTTTTTT. Together with reference TRBV11-2 and TRBJ2-2, the CDR3 gives the full variable domain: EAGVAQSPRYKIIEKRQSVAFWCNPISGHATLYWYQQILGQGPKLLIQFQNNGVVDDSQLPKDRFSAERLKGVDSTLKIQPAKLEDSAVYLCASRRTSGRAGELFFGEGSRLTVL.

The CDR3 DNA is TGCGCCATTGGGGAGGGGTCGTTGGTAGCGGGCTGGTACCAAGAGACCCAGTACTTC. Residues: CAIGEGSLVAGWYQETQYF. The chain joins TRBV10-1 to TRBJ2-5, with 7 positions matching TRBD2. V gave up 10 bases and J gave up 0 bases; unmatched junction bases: 23. The CDR3 is 19 residues long. Germline V gives CDR1 WNHNN, CDR2 SYGVQD (reference sequence).

This chain uses TRBV9 with TRBJ2-1; TRBD2 aligns across 14 bases. The trim removed 1 base at V and 7 bases at J, leaving 4 bases unmatched. The CDR3 sequence is 16 residues long. Germline-derived CDR1 and CDR2 are SGDLS and YYNGEE. CDR3: CASSVSGTSGRNEQFF. CDR3 DNA: TGTGCCAGCAGCGTATCCGGGACTAGCGGGAGAAATGAGCAGTTCTTC.

Regarding this clone: Other DNA variants within this sample encode the same CDR3. CDR3 protein: CAWSYLGNTIYF. The CDR3, as DNA: TGTGCCTGGAGTTATCTGGGAAACACCATATATTTT. V and J are TRBV30 and TRBJ1-3; no clear D. Germline values: CDR1 GTSNPN, CDR2 SVGIG (reference sequence). CDR3 size: 12 residues. V shed 2 bases and J shed 4 bases, with 6 bases lying between them.

This clone is a singleton in its sample. This chain uses TRBV9 with TRBJ1-1; D is unclear. Trimming shortened V by 4 bases and J by 4 bases, and 14 bases separated the two germline ends. The CDR3 totals 14 residues. Germline assignment: CDR1 SGDLS and CDR2 YYNGEE. In DNA form, the CDR3 reads TGTGCCAGCAGCCCCCAGGTGGTGGGCACTGAAGCTTTCTTT. Amino acid sequence: CASSPQVVGTEAFF.

The genes are TRBV2 and TRBJ1-5, with 7 bases matching TRBD1. After removal of 2 bases from V and 7 bases from J, the junction contained 2 bases not matched to a gene. This CDR3 has 13 amino acids. Germline CDR1 is SNHLY and CDR2 is FYNNEI. The CDR3 DNA reads TGTGCCAGCAGTGAACAGGGGGAACAGCCCCAGCATTTT. Its translation is CASSEQGEQPQHF.

This chain links TRBV27 with TRBJ2-2; D unresolved. The length of the CDR3 is 14 residues. Germline V gene data show CDR1 as MNHEY and CDR2 as SMNVEV (reference sequence). Trimming left V 8 bases short and J 3 bases short, with 13 bases between. The CDR3 DNA follows: TGTGCCAGCGGAACTCGAGGCTACACCGGGGAGCTGTTTTTT. It translates to CASGTRGYTGELFF.

The V gene is TRBV6-5, the J gene TRBJ1-2, with D perhaps matching TRBD1 (5 bases). The CDR3 sequence is 14 residues long. V was clipped by 2 bases and J by 10 bases, with 17 bases between them. Germline CDR1 and CDR2: MNHEY and SVGAGI. The CDR3: CASSYLGHALVYTF. The DNA for the CDR3 is TGTGCCAGCAGTTACCTGGGGCACGCCCTCGTCTACACCTTC.

In the case of this clone: The identical CDR3 is also encoded by other nucleotide sequences in the sample. This chain uses TRBV7-2 with TRBJ2-3, with 10 bases identical to TRBD2. CDR3 size: 15 residues. Germline lookup yields CDR1 SGHTA and CDR2 FQGNSA. The J segment lost 1 base and the V segment lost 4 bases, leaving 2 bases of the junction unmatched. The CDR3, as DNA: TGTGCCAGCAGCTCTAGCGGGAGTGGCACAGATACGCAGTATTTT. Residues: CASSSSGSGTDTQYF.

V is TRBV9 and J is TRBJ2-7, with a possible D match to TRBD1 (6 bases). The germline gives CDR1 SGDLS, CDR2 YYNGEE. There are 14 residues in the CDR3. The ends were cut back, 1 base at V and 2 bases at J, with 10 bases in the middle. The CDR3 region is CASSVTGQTYEQYF. The CDR3 bases are TGTGCCAGCAGCGTAACAGGGCAAACCTACGAGCAGTACTTC.

The chain is built from TRBV7-9 and TRBJ1-1; no definite D call. CDR1 and CDR2 (germline): SEHNR, FQNEAQ (reference sequence). V lost 3 bases and J 3 bases, leaving 11 bases between the germline ends. This CDR3 has 14 amino acids. For the CDR3, the DNA is TGTGCCAGCAGCTTTCGAGCGGAGCACACTGAAGCTTTCTTT. Amino acid sequence: CASSFRAEHTEAFF.

The V and J genes are TRBV27 and TRBJ2-1; weak D call: TRBD1 (5 bases). CDR3 length: 14 amino acids. Trimming left V 7 bases short and J 3 bases short, with 13 bases between. CDR1 is MNHEY, CDR2 SMNVEV, per germline (reference sequence). CDR3 sequence: CASTLQGNYNEQFF. The CDR3 DNA sequence: TGTGCCAGCACCCTCCAGGGCAACTACAATGAGCAGTTCTTC.

For this clone: The junction departs from germline at one end; a sequencing error may be responsible. V and J are TRBV7-9 and TRBJ2-1; D may be TRBD2 (5 bases). CDR3 length equals 12 residues. Germline V gene lookup returns CDR1 SEHNR and CDR2 FQNEAQ (reference sequence). The CDR3 reads CASSFHDGLGIF. The CDR3 nucleotides read TGTGCCAGCAGCTTCCATGACGGCCTCGGGATCTTC.

The rearrangement links TRBV7-3 to TRBJ2-5; D is unclear. The CDR3 is made up of 13 amino acids. V lost 0 bases and J 2 bases, leaving 4 bases between the germline ends. Looked up from germline, CDR1 is SGHTA and CDR2 is FQGTGA. In DNA form, the CDR3 reads TGTGCCAGCAGCTTAACCAGGCAAGAGACCCAGTACTTC. Protein: CASSLTRQETQYF.

V gene TRBV7-9 combines with J gene TRBJ2-1, with 9 bases fitting TRBD1. The CDR3 contains 17 residues. Germline trimming cut 2 bases from V and 7 bases from J; bases unmatched to any gene: 12. The germline gives CDR1 SEHNR, CDR2 FQNEAQ (reference sequence). In DNA, the CDR3 is TGTGCCAGCAGCTTACATCCATTCCCGACAGGGGGAAATGAGCAGTTCTTC. Protein product: CASSLHPFPTGGNEQFF.

The chain employs TRBV15 and TRBJ2-7; TRBD2 aligns across 14 bases. J gave up 4 bases and V 0 bases, and 5 bases lay outside the gene matches. Germline V gene data show CDR1 as LNHNV and CDR2 as YYDKDF (reference sequence). The length of the CDR3 is 17 residues. CDR3 in amino acids: CATSREGTSGGLYEQYF. In nucleotides, the CDR3 is TGTGCCACCAGCAGAGAAGGGACTAGCGGGGGCCTGTACGAGCAGTACTTC.

V and J are TRBV20-1 and TRBJ2-7; perhaps TRBD2 as D (5 bases). V gave up 6 bases and J gave up 3 bases, with 9 bases separating them. The V gene's germline CDR1 is DFQATT and CDR2 SNEGSKA (reference sequence). The CDR3 has 11 amino acids. The DNA for the CDR3 is TGCAGTGCCTCTCGGGGCTACGAGCAGTACTTC. Its protein is CSASRGYEQYF.

The chain is built from TRBV6-6 and TRBJ1-1; maybe TRBD1 (6 bases). Germline CDR1 and CDR2: MNHNY and SVGAGI (reference sequence). The CDR3 is 14 amino acids. V dropped 5 bases and J dropped 2 bases, with 12 bases sitting between them. The CDR3 sequence is CASSHDRHNTEAFF. In DNA, the CDR3 is TGTGCCAGCAGTCACGACAGGCATAACACTGAAGCTTTCTTT.

This clone was found a few times. The chain uses TRBV19 and TRBJ1-4; D is uncertain. The V gene lost 6 bases and the J gene lost 8 bases, with 4 bases spanning the gap. CDR3 length equals 10 residues. CDR1 is LNHDA, CDR2 SQIVND, per germline (reference sequence). CDR3 sequence reads: CASSKEKLFF. Here the CDR3 DNA reads TGTGCCAGTAGCAAAGAAAAACTGTTTTTT. The whole variable domain, filled in from reference TRBV19 and TRBJ1-4, reads DGGITQSPKYLFRKEGQNVTLSCEQNLNHDAMYWYRQDPGQGLRLIYYSQIVNDFQKGDIAEGYSVSREKKESFPLTVTSAQKNPTAFYLCASSKEKLFFGSGTQLSVL.

This rearrangement joins TRBV7-2 to TRBJ1-2, with 9 bases aligning to TRBD1. The V gene's germline CDR1 is SGHTA and CDR2 FQGNSA. This CDR3 has 14 residues. J lost 6 bases, V lost 4 bases, and 6 bases had no gene match. In nucleotides, the CDR3 is TGTGCCAGCAGCTCAAGACAGGGGGTGGATGGCTACACCTTC. The encoded protein is CASSSRQGVDGYTF.